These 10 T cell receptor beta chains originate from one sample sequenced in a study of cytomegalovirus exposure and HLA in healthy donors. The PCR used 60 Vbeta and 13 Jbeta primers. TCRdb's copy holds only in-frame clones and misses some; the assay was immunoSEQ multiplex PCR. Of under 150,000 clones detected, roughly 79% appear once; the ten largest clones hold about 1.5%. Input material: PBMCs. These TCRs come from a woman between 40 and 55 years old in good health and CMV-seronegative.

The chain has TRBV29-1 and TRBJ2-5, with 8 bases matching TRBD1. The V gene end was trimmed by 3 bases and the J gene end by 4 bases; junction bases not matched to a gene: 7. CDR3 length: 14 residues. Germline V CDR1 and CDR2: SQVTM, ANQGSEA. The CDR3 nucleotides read TGCAGCGTTGACCTGGGGCAGGGGGCAGAGACCCAGTACTTC. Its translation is CSVDLGQGAETQYF. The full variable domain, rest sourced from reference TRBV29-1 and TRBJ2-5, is SAVISQKPSRDICQRGTSLTIQCQVDSQVTMMFWYRQQPGQSLTLIATANQGSEATYESGFVIDKFPISRPNLTFSTLTVSNMSPEDSSIYLCSVDLGQGAETQYFGPGTRLLVL.

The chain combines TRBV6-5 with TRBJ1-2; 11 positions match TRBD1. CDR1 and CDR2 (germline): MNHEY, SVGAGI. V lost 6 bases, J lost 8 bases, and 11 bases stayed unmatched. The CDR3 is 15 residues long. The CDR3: CASSFRDRGVKGYTF. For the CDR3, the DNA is TGTGCCAGCAGCTTCCGGGACAGGGGGGTTAAGGGCTACACCTTC.

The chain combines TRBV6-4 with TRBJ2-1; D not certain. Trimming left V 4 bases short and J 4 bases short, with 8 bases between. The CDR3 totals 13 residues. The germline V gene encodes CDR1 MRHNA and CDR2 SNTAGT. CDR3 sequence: CASSATVYNEQFF. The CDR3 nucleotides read TGTGCCAGCAGTGCAACAGTTTACAATGAGCAGTTCTTC.

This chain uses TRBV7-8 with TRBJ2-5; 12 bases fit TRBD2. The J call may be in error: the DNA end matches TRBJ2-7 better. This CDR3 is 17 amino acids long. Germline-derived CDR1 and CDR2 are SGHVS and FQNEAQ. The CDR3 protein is CASSSRTSGDPSYEQYF. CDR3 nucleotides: TGTGCCAGCAGCTCCCGGACTAGCGGGGACCCCTCCTACGAGCAGTACTTC.

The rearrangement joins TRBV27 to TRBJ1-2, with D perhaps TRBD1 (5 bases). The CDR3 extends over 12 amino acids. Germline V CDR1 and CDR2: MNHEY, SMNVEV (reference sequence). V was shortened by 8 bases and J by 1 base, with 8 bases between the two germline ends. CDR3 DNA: TGTGCCAGCCGCAGGGATAACTATGGCTACACCTTC. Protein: CASRRDNYGYTF.

CDR3 nucleotide sequence: TGCAGCGTTGGCTCAGTGGTCAGGATGAACACTGAAGCTTTCTTT. It is translated as CSVGSVVRMNTEAFF. The J gene is TRBJ1-1, the V gene TRBV29-1; D is ambiguous. Trimming left V 4 bases short and J 0 bases short, with 15 bases between. The CDR3 totals 15 residues. The germline CDR1 and CDR2 sequences are SQVTM and ANQGSEA.

As DNA, the CDR3 is TGTGCCAGCAGTGCCGGACAGCGGAGCTCCTACGAGCAGTACTTC. This encodes CASSAGQRSSYEQYF. This chain connects TRBV28 to TRBJ2-7, with D possibly being TRBD1 (6 bases). Trimming cost V 5 bases and J 0 bases, with 14 bases left between them. The length of the CDR3 is 15 residues. Germline CDR1 and CDR2: MDHEN and SYDVKM.

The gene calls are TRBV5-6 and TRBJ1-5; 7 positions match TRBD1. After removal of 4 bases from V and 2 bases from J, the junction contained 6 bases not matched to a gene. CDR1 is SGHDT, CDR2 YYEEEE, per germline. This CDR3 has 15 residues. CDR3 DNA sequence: TGTGCCAGCAGCATACAGGGGCCGGGCAATCAGCCCCAGCATTTT. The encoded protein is CASSIQGPGNQPQHF.

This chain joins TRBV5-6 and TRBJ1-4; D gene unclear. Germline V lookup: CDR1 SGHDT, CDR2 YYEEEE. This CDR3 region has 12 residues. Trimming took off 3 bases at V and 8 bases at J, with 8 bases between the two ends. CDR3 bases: TGTGCCAGCAGCTCAGGAGGCGAAAAACTGTTTTTT. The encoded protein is CASSSGGEKLFF.

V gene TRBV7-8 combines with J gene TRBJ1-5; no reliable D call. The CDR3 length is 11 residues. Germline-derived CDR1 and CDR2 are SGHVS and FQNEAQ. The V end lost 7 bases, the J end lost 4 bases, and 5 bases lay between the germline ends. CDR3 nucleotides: TGTGCCAGCACCCCAAATCAGCCCCAGCATTTT. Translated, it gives CASTPNQPQHF.